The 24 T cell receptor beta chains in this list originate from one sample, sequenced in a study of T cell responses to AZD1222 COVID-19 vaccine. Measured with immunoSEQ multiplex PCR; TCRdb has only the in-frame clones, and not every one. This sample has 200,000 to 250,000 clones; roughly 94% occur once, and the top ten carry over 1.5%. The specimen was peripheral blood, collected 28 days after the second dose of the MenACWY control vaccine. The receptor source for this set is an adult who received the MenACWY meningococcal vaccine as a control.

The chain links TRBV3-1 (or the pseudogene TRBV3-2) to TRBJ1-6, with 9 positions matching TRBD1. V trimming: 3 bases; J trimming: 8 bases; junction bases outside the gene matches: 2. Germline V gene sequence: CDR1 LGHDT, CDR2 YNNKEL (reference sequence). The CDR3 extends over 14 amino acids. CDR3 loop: CASSHRDRDSPLHF. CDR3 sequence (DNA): TGTGCCAGCAGCCACCGGGACAGGGATTCACCCCTCCACTTT.

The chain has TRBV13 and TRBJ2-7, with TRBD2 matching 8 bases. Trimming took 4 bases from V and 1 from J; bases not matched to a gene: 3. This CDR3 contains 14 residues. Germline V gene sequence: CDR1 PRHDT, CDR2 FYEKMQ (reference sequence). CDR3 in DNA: TGTGCCAGCAGCTCGGGACTAGTATCCTACGAGCAGTACTTC. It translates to CASSSGLVSYEQYF.

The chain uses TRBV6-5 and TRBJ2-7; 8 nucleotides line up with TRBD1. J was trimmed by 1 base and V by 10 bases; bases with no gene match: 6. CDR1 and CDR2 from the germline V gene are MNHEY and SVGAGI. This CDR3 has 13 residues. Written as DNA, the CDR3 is TGTGCCACCGCTCGGGACAGGTCCTACGAGCAGTACTTC. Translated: CATARDRSYEQYF.

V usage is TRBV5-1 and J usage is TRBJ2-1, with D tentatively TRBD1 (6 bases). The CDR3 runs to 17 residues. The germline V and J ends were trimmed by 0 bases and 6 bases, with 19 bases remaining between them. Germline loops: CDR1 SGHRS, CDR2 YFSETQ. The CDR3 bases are TGCGCCAGCAGCTTGGCCGCGACAGGAGCAGGAAGCAATGAGCAGTTCTTC. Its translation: CASSLAATGAGSNEQFF.

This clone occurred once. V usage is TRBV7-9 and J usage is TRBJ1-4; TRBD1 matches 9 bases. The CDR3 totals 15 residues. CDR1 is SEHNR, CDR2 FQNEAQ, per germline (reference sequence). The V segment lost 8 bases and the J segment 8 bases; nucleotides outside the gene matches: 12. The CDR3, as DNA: TGTGCCAGCTCCCCAACGGGACAGGGATTCGAAAAACTGTTTTTT. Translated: CASSPTGQGFEKLFF.

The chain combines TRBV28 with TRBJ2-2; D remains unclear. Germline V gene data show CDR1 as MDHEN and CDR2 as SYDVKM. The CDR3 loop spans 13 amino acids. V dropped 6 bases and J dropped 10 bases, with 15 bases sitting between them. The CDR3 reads CASRSPRPLELFF. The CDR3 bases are TGTGCCAGCAGGAGCCCCCGACCGCTGGAGCTGTTTTTT.

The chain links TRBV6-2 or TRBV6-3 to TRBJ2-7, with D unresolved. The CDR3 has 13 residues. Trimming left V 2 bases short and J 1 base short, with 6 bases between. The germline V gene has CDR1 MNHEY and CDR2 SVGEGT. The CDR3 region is CASSYGWSYEQYF. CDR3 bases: TGTGCCAGCAGTTACGGATGGTCCTACGAGCAGTACTTC.

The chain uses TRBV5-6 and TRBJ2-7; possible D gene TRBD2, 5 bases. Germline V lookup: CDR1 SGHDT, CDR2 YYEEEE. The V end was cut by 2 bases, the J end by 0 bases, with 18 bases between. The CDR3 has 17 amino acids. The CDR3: CASSFFYEGLDSYEQYF. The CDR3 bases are TGTGCCAGCAGCTTCTTCTATGAGGGCTTGGACTCCTACGAGCAGTACTTC.

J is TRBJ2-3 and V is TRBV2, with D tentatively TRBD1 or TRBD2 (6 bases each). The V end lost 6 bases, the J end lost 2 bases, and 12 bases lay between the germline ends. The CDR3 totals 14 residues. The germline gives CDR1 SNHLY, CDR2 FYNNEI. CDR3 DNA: TGTGCCAGCAGCCCCGGGGGCAACACAGATACGCAGTATTTT. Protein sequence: CASSPGGNTDTQYF.

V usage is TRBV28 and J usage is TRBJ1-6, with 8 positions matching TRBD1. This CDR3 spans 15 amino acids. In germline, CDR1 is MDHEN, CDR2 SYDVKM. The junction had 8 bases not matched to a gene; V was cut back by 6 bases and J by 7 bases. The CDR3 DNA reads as TGTGCCAGCAGGGCAATGACAGGGGAGAATTCACCCCTCCACTTT. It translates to CASRAMTGENSPLHF.

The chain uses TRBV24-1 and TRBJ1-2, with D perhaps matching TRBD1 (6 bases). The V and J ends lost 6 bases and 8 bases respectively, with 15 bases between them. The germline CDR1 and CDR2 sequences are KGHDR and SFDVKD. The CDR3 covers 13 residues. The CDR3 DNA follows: TGTGCCACCAGTCCGGGGGGCGCGAAGGGCTACACCTTC. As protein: CATSPGGAKGYTF.

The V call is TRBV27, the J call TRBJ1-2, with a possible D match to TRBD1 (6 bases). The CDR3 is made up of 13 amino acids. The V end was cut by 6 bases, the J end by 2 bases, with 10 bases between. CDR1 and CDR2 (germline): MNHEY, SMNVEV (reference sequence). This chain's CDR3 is CASSRQANYGYTF. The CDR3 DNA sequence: TGTGCCAGCAGCCGACAGGCCAACTATGGCTACACCTTC.

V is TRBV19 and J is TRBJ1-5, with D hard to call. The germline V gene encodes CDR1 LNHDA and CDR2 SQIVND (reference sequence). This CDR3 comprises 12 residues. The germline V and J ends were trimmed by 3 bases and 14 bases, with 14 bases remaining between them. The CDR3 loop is CASSMKHGIEHF. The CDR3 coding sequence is TGTGCCAGTAGTATGAAACACGGGATAGAGCATTTT.

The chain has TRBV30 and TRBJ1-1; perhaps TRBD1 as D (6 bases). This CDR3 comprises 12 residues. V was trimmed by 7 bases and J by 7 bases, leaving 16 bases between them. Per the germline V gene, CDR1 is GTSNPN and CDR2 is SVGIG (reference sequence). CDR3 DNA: TGTGCCTACCTGTCGGGGGCTGATGAAGCTTTCTTT. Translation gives CAYLSGADEAFF.

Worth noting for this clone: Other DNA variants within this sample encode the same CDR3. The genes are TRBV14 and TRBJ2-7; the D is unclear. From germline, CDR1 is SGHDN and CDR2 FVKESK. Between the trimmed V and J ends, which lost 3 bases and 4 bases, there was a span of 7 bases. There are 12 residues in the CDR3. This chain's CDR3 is CASSQGRYEQYF. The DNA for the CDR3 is TGTGCCAGCAGCCAGGGAAGGTACGAGCAGTACTTC.

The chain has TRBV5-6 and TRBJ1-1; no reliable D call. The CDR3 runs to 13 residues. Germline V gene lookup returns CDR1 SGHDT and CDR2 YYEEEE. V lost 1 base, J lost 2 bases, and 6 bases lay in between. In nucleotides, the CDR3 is TGTGCCAGCAGCTTGACTCCTAACACTGAAGCTTTCTTT. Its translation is CASSLTPNTEAFF.

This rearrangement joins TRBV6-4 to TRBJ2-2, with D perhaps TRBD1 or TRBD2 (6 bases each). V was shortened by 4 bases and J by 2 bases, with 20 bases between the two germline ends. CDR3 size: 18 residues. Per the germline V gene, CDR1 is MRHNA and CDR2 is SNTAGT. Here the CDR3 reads CASSVGGHTGPNTGELFF. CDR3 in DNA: TGTGCCAGCAGTGTGGGGGGCCATACGGGGCCAAACACCGGGGAGCTGTTTTTT.

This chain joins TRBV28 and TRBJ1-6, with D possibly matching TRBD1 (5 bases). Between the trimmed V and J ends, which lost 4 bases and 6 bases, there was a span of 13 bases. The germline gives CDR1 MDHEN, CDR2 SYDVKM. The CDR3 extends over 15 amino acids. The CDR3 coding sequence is TGTGCCAGCAGTTCCCCAGGGCTTGCTAATTCACCCCTCCACTTT. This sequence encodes CASSSPGLANSPLHF.

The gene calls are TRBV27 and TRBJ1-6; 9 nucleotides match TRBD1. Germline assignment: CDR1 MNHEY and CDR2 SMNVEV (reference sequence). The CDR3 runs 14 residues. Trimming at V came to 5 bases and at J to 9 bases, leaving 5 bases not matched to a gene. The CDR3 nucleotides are TGTGCCAGCAGTCCCGGGACAGGGACTTCACCCCTCCACTTT. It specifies CASSPGTGTSPLHF.

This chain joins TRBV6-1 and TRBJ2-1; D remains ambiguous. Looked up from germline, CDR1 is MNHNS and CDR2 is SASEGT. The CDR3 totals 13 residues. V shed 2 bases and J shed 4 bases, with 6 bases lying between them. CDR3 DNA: TGTGCCAGCAGTGAAAGGCAGTACAATGAGCAGTTCTTC. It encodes CASSERQYNEQFF.

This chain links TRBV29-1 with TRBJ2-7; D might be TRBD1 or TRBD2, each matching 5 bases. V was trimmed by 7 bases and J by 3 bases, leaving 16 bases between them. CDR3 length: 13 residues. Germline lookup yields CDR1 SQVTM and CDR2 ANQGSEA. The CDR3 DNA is TGCAGCGCCCGGGACGGACCGAACTACGAGCAGTACTTC. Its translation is CSARDGPNYEQYF.

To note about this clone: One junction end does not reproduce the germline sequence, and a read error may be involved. The CDR3 is CASSSRDGSHEQYF. The DNA for the CDR3 is TGCGCCAGCAGCTCACGGGACGGCTCCCACGAGCAGTACTTC. This chain links TRBV5-1 with TRBJ2-7; either TRBD1 or TRBD2 may fit D (5 bases each). Germline assignment: CDR1 SGHRS and CDR2 YFSETQ. The CDR3 covers 14 residues.

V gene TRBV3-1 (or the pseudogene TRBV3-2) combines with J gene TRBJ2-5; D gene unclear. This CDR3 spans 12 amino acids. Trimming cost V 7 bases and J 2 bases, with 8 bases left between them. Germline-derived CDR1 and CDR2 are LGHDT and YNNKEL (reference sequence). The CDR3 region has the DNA TGTGCCAGCAACCTACGGCAAGAGACCCAGTACTTC. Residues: CASNLRQETQYF.

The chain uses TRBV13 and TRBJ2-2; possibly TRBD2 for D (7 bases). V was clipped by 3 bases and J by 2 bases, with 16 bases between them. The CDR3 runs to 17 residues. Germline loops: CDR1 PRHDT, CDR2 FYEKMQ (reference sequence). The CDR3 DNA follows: TGTGCCAGCAGCTTGGTGGGGGAGGGACACAACACCGGGGAGCTGTTTTTT. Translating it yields CASSLVGEGHNTGELFF.